The present TCR beta chain was sequenced within a study of identical twins. TCRdb processed the 5' RACE reads anew with MiXCR; each CDR3 protein has one entry. The table has hundreds of thousands of distinct CDR3 sequences, 15% to 20% seen once; the top ten hold approximately 14%. In this sample, this clonotype turned up many times. The CDR3 sequence is 13 residues long. V lost 3 bases and J lost 7; bases outside the gene matches: 3. These sequences were also reported in another study, on T cells expressing NK-cell markers. From that report: Out of eight donors sequenced, seven tested HCMV-seropositive and the remaining one seronegative.

Sequenced sample: PBMCs. This chain joins TRBV12-3 or TRBV12-4 and TRBJ2-1; 7 bases agree with TRBD2. This sequence originates from a woman aged 18 to 35 in good health. This chain's CDR3 is CASSLRRGNEQFF. CDR3 DNA: TGTGCCAGCAGTTTGCGGCGGGGGAATGAGCAGTTCTTC.